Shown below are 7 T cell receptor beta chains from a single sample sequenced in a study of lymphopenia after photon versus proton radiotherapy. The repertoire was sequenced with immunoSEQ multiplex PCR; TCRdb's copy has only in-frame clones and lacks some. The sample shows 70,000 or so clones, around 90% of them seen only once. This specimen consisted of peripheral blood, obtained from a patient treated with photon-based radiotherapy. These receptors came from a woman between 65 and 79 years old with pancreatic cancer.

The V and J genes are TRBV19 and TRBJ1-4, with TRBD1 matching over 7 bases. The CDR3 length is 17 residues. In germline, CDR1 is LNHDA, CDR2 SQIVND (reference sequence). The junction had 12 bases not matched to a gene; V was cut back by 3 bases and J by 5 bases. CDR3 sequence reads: CASSMTGRGALNEKLFF. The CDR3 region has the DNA TGTGCCAGTAGTATGACGGGCAGGGGGGCTCTGAATGAAAAACTGTTTTTT.

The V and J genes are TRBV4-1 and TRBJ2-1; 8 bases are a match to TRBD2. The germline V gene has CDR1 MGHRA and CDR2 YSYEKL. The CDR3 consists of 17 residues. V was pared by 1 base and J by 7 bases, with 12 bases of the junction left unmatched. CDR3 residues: CASSQGPSLAGGNEQFF. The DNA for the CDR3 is TGCGCCAGCAGCCAAGGGCCCAGTCTAGCGGGTGGAAATGAGCAGTTCTTC.

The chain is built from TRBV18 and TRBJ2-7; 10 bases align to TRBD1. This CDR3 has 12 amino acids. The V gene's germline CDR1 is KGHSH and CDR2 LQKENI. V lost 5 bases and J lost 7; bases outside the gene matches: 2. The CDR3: CASSTGQGEQYF. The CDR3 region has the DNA TGTGCCAGCTCAACGGGACAGGGGGAGCAGTACTTC. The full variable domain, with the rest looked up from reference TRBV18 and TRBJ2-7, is NAGVMQNPRHLVRRRGQEARLRCSPMKGHSHVYWYRQLPEEGLKFMVYLQKENIIDESGMPKERFSAEFPKEGPSILRIQQVVRGDSAAYFCASSTGQGEQYFGPGTRLTVT.

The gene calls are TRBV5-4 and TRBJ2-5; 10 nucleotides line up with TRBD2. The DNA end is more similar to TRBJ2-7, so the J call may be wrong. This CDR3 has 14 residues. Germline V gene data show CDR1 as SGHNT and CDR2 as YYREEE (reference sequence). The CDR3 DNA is TGTGCCAGCCACTCAGCGGGAGGGCCTCACGAGCAGTACTTC. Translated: CASHSAGGPHEQYF.

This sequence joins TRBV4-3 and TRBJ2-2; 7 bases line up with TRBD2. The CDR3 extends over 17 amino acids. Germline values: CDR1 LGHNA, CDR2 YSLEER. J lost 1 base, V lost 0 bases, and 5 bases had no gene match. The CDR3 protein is CASSQESLAVNTGELFF. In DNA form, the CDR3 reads TGCGCCAGCAGCCAAGAATCGCTAGCGGTGAACACCGGGGAGCTGTTTTTT.

CDR3 protein: CASSLNEIAKNIQYF. The CDR3 nucleotides read TGTGCCAGCAGTCTCAATGAAATAGCCAAAAACATTCAGTACTTC. The chain employs TRBV7-2 and TRBJ2-4; D is unclear. Trimming left V 6 bases short and J 0 bases short, with 12 bases between. In germline, CDR1 is SGHTA, CDR2 FQGNSA. CDR3 length: 15 amino acids.

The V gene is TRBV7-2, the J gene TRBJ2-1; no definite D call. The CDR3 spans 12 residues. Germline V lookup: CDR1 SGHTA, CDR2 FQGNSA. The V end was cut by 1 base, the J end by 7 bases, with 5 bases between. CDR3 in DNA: TGTGCCAGCAGCTTAGGGGTTAATGAGCAGTTCTTC. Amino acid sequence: CASSLGVNEQFF.